Below are 26 T cell receptor beta chains sequenced from a single sample in a study of cytomegalovirus exposure and HLA in healthy donors. The primer mix had 60 Vbeta and 13 Jbeta primers. The method was immunoSEQ multiplex PCR; TCRdb's version includes in-frame clones alone and lacks a portion of them. The table has some 90,000 clones, roughly 69% seen once. Sequenced: PBMCs. The receptors originated from a man aged 45-65 years in good health and CMV-seronegative.

V is TRBV28 and J is TRBJ2-3; possibly TRBD1 for D (6 bases). The CDR3 is 12 amino acids. The V end was cut by 11 bases, the J end by 2 bases, with 11 bases between. Germline loops: CDR1 MDHEN, CDR2 SYDVKM. CDR3 amino acids: CACRQATDTQYF. In DNA, the CDR3 is TGTGCCTGTCGACAGGCCACAGATACGCAGTATTTT. The complete variable domain, with remaining parts taken from reference TRBV28 and TRBJ2-3, reads DVKVTQSSRYLVKRTGEKVFLECVQDMDHENMFWYRQDPGLGLRLIYFSYDVKMKEKGDIPEGYSVSREKKERFSLILESASTNQTSMYLCACRQATDTQYFGPGTRLTVL.

The sample holds a few counts of this clone. V gene TRBV5-4 combines with J gene TRBJ1-6, with 10 bases aligning to TRBD1. Germline assignment: CDR1 SGHNT and CDR2 YYREEE (reference sequence). V was pared by 4 bases and J by 9 bases, with 10 bases of the junction left unmatched. There are 16 residues in the CDR3. The CDR3 region is CASSPLAGQGISPLHF. Written as DNA, the CDR3 is TGTGCCAGCAGCCCGTTAGCGGGACAGGGGATTTCACCCCTCCACTTT.

The V call is TRBV6-1, the J call TRBJ1-1; D is unclear. Trimming left V 7 bases short and J 4 bases short, with 10 bases between. CDR1 and CDR2 from the germline V gene are MNHNS and SASEGT. The length of the CDR3 is 12 residues. This CDR3 is CASTERSTEAFF. In DNA, the CDR3 is TGTGCCAGCACCGAGCGTAGCACTGAAGCTTTCTTT.

There are a few counts of this clone. Here the CDR3 reads CASSLTTGNTEAFF. As DNA, the CDR3 is TGTGCCAGCAGTTTAACGACAGGGAACACTGAAGCTTTCTTT. The chain has TRBV28 and TRBJ1-1; D may be TRBD1 (6 bases). V dropped 2 bases and J dropped 1 base, with 8 bases sitting between them. This CDR3 is 14 amino acids long. The germline V gene has CDR1 MDHEN and CDR2 SYDVKM.

This chain uses TRBV5-1 with TRBJ1-1; TRBD1 is a possible D gene (6 bases). The V gene's germline CDR1 is SGHRS and CDR2 YFSETQ. Trimming left V 4 bases short and J 7 bases short, with 20 bases between. The CDR3 length is 15 residues. The CDR3 nucleotides are TGCGCCAGCAGCCCGGCGGTCAGCCAGGGGAGTGAAGCTTTCTTT. It is translated as CASSPAVSQGSEAFF.

This clone appeared once. This chain joins TRBV2 and TRBJ2-7; no firm D call. Germline lookup yields CDR1 SNHLY and CDR2 FYNNEI. V was clipped by 6 bases and J by 3 bases, with 6 bases between them. The CDR3 totals 11 residues. In nucleotides, the CDR3 is TGTGCCAGCAGCCCATTCTACGAGCAGTACTTC. Residues: CASSPFYEQYF. The full variable domain, completed using reference TRBV2 and TRBJ2-7, is EPEVTQTPSHQVTQMGQEVILRCVPISNHLYFYWYRQILGQKVEFLVSFYNNEISEKSEIFDDQFSVERPDGSNFTLKIRSTKLEDSAMYFCASSPFYEQYFGPGTRLTVT.

This clone was seen just once. The V and J genes are TRBV2 and TRBJ1-2; the match to TRBD1 covers 9 bases. The CDR3 totals 14 residues. The V gene's germline CDR1 is SNHLY and CDR2 FYNNEI. Trimming took 5 bases from V and 6 from J; bases not matched to a gene: 7. This CDR3 reads CASSNRDRVDGYTF. The DNA of the CDR3 is TGTGCCAGCAGTAACCGGGACAGGGTGGATGGCTACACCTTC.

The chain employs TRBV7-8 and TRBJ2-1; weak D call: TRBD2 (5 bases). This CDR3 spans 17 amino acids. Germline V lookup: CDR1 SGHVS, CDR2 FQNEAQ. V dropped 5 bases and J dropped 8 bases, with 25 bases sitting between them. The CDR3 nucleotides are TGTGCCAGCAGCCCCGGAGACGAGGGCCTCACCATTGATGAGCAGTTCTTC. It translates to CASSPGDEGLTIDEQFF.

The V call is TRBV30, the J call TRBJ2-7; 9 bases align to TRBD1. Trimming cost V 1 base and J 2 bases; bases outside gene matches: 3. The CDR3 sequence is 14 residues long. Germline CDR1 is GTSNPN and CDR2 is SVGIG (reference sequence). The CDR3 nucleotides are TGTGCCTGGAGTGGAGGGACAGGGCCCTACGAGCAGTACTTC. Residues: CAWSGGTGPYEQYF.

The chain has TRBV4-1 and TRBJ2-3; possibly TRBD2 for D (5 bases). The CDR3 is made up of 14 amino acids. With 4 bases removed from V and 3 bases from J, the gap between germline ends came to 11 bases. The germline CDR1 and CDR2 sequences are MGHRA and YSYEKL. The CDR3 DNA sequence: TGCGCCAGCAGCCCCTACACGGGGACAGATACGCAGTATTTT. This gives the protein CASSPYTGTDTQYF.

J is TRBJ2-3 and V is TRBV5-8; 7 bases are shared with TRBD1. The CDR3 loop spans 15 amino acids. V shed 2 bases, J shed 5 bases, and the junction held 8 bases outside the gene matches. Germline values: CDR1 SGHTS, CDR2 YDEGEE. The CDR3: CASSLMGTAGDTQYF. In nucleotides, the CDR3 is TGTGCCAGCAGCTTAATGGGGACAGCTGGAGATACGCAGTATTTT.

This clone has only a few counts. This sample includes further DNA sequences coding for the same CDR3. J is TRBJ2-7 and V is TRBV25-1; the D is unclear. The length of the CDR3 is 14 residues. Germline values: CDR1 MGHDK, CDR2 SYGVNS. The V end was cut by 0 bases, the J end by 2 bases, with 8 bases between. CDR3 protein: CASSEYPGPYEQYF. The CDR3 DNA reads as TGTGCCAGCAGTGAATATCCAGGCCCCTACGAGCAGTACTTC.

The chain carries TRBV4-3 and TRBJ1-5; D is unresolved. The CDR3 is 13 amino acids. With 2 bases removed from V and 5 bases from J, the gap between germline ends came to 7 bases. Germline-derived CDR1 and CDR2 are LGHNA and YSLEER. The CDR3 spells CASSQTVYQPQHF. The DNA of the CDR3 is TGCGCCAGCAGCCAAACAGTTTATCAGCCCCAGCATTTT.

This clone has just one count. The chain has TRBV14 and TRBJ1-5; the match to TRBD1 covers 12 bases. Germline trimming cut 1 base from V and 6 bases from J; bases unmatched to any gene: 7. Germline CDR1 SGHDN, CDR2 FVKESK. There are 17 residues in the CDR3. The CDR3 protein is CASSQGARDRGLQPQHF. The CDR3 DNA is TGTGCCAGCAGCCAAGGAGCGAGGGACAGGGGGCTTCAGCCCCAGCATTTT.

The chain joins TRBV7-9 to TRBJ1-2, with TRBD1 as a possible D gene (5 bases). The V end was cut by 5 bases, the J end by 7 bases, with 14 bases between. Germline V lookup: CDR1 SEHNR, CDR2 FQNEAQ (reference sequence). The CDR3 sequence is 13 residues long. The CDR3 spells CASSPRGGLGYTF. In DNA, the CDR3 is TGTGCCAGCAGCCCCCGTGGGGGACTTGGCTACACCTTC.

This chain joins TRBV2 and TRBJ2-3, with a tentative D call TRBD2 (5 bases). Trimming took 8 bases from V and 6 from J, leaving 18 bases between them. CDR3 length equals 14 residues. CDR1 is SNHLY, CDR2 FYNNEI, per germline. The CDR3 nucleotides read TGTGCCAGCGGTCTCGGCACTAGGGATGATACGCAGTATTTT. This translates into CASGLGTRDDTQYF.

V and J are TRBV7-8 and TRBJ2-1; a possible D gene is TRBD2 (6 bases). Looked up from germline, CDR1 is SGHVS and CDR2 is FQNEAQ. V lost 4 bases to trimming and J lost 6 bases, with 13 bases between them. This CDR3 comprises 14 residues. The CDR3 sequence is CASSWGGSGNEQFF. For the CDR3, the DNA is TGTGCCAGCAGCTGGGGTGGTAGCGGCAATGAGCAGTTCTTC.

This clone has a handful of counts. The genes are TRBV2 and TRBJ2-5, with 8 bases lining up with TRBD2. The V and J ends lost 7 bases and 2 bases, in that order; junction bases with no gene match: 6. Germline V gene sequence: CDR1 SNHLY, CDR2 FYNNEI. The CDR3 extends over 14 amino acids. The CDR3 DNA reads as TGTGCCAGCAAAGGAGCGGGGGCACAAGAGACCCAGTACTTC. This codes for CASKGAGAQETQYF.

CDR3 DNA sequence: TGTGCCAGCTGCCGGGAGGAGGATCAGCCCCAGCATTTT. Encoded protein: CASCREEDQPQHF. The V and J genes are TRBV6-6 and TRBJ1-5, with D unresolved. From germline, CDR1 is MNHNY and CDR2 SVGAGI (reference sequence). The ends were cut back, 8 bases at V and 5 bases at J, with 13 bases in the middle. This CDR3 is 13 amino acids long.

This clone was recorded only once. The genes are TRBV10-3 and TRBJ2-3, with 10 bases matching TRBD2. This CDR3 has 13 residues. Per germline, CDR1 ENHRY and CDR2 SYGVKD. The trim removed 9 bases at V and 6 bases at J, leaving 6 bases unmatched. In nucleotides, the CDR3 is TGTGCCATTTCTAGCGGGAGAGACGATACGCAGTATTTT. Translation: CAISSGRDDTQYF.

The chain combines TRBV7-2 with TRBJ1-2; no definite D call. The V end lost 1 base, the J end lost 7 bases, and 19 bases lay between the germline ends. CDR1 and CDR2 (germline): SGHTA, FQGNSA. CDR3 length: 16 amino acids. The CDR3 region is CASSLGTGKVRGGYTF. CDR3 DNA sequence: TGTGCCAGCAGCTTAGGAACGGGGAAGGTCAGAGGTGGCTACACCTTC.

The J gene is TRBJ1-1, the V gene TRBV7-9, with TRBD1 identical over 9 bases. The CDR3 runs 14 residues. The junction had 1 base not matched to a gene; V was cut back by 5 bases and J by 0 bases. Germline values: CDR1 SEHNR, CDR2 FQNEAQ (reference sequence). Here the CDR3 reads CASSGTGMNTEAFF. As DNA, the CDR3 is TGTGCCAGCAGCGGGACAGGGATGAACACTGAAGCTTTCTTT.

CDR3 protein: CASSPTANYEQYF. The DNA of the CDR3 is TGTGCCAGCAGCCCGACAGCGAACTACGAGCAGTACTTC. The chain employs TRBV4-2 and TRBJ2-7; D perhaps matches TRBD1 (5 bases). The V end was cut by 4 bases, the J end by 3 bases, with 10 bases between. CDR3 length: 13 amino acids. Germline CDR1 is LGHNA and CDR2 is YNFKEQ.

This chain joins TRBV5-1 and TRBJ2-5, with 7 bases lining up with TRBD2. CDR3 length equals 15 residues. CDR1 is SGHRS, CDR2 YFSETQ, per germline. J gave up 5 bases and V 4 bases, and 11 bases lay outside the gene matches. The CDR3 region has the DNA TGCGCCAGCAGCCTTGGGGGAGGGGCCAGGGAGACCCAGTACTTC. Its translation: CASSLGGGARETQYF.

Worth noting for this clone: The CDR3 ends on some other residue instead of the conserved phenylalanine or tryptophan, so this is likely a read error. In DNA, the CDR3 is TGTGCCAGCAGTGACAGGGGCGGCAATCAGCCCCAGCATGTT. This translates into CASSDRGGNQPQHV. The chain couples TRBV25-1 to TRBJ1-5, with D possibly TRBD1 on 6 matching bases. The germline gives CDR1 MGHDK, CDR2 SYGVNS. V gave up 3 bases and J gave up 2 bases, with 8 bases separating them. CDR3 length: 14 amino acids.

This clone was seen once. The gene calls are TRBV21-1 and TRBJ2-1; TRBD2 reflects the table's D call only, with no check against the DNA. TRBV21-1 is a pseudogene. This CDR3 comprises 15 residues. CDR3 amino acids: CARFNSGGNYNEQFF. The CDR3 DNA is TGTGCCAGATTTAATAGCGGGGGGAACTACAATGAGCAGTTCTTC.